A selection of T cell receptor beta chains follows, all from one sample in a study of T cell repertoires in cytomegalovirus infection. In TCRdb, the reads were re-called with MiXCR into one record per CDR3 protein. The sample shows hundreds of thousands of distinct CDR3 sequences, around 32% of them seen only once. Sample: PBMCs. The origin of the receptors is a human donor in good health (CMV status not recorded). Some clones in this sample may be carry-over from other donors' samples. CDR3s include the opening cysteine and the closing phenylalanine or tryptophan. A D gene is named only where the DNA matches it firmly. The size field is filled for only some rows; it gives once, few, many or a size class.

size,V,J,D,DNA,CDR3
few,TRBV18,TRBJ1-3,.,TGTGCCAGCTCACCCGGGACCCTTTCTGGAAACACCATATATTTT,CASSPGTLSGNTIYF
.,TRBV6-4,TRBJ1-1,.,TGTGCCAGCAGTGACAGCGGACACCCGGTACGTGCTTTCTTT,CASSDSGHPVRAFF
many,TRBV4-1,TRBJ2-3,TRBD2,TGCGCCAGCAGCCAATTTCCGGGGGGTAGCACAGATACGCAGTATTTT,CASSQFPGGSTDTQYF
.,TRBV7-9,TRBJ1-2,.,TGTGCCAGCAGCTTAGCGGGGCGGAATGCGGGCTATGGCTACACCTTC,CASSLAGRNAGYGYTF
many,TRBV11-2,TRBJ2-7,TRBD1,TGTGCCAGCAGCTTAGTCAGGGGGCAGTACGAGCAGTACTTC,CASSLVRGQYEQYF
.,TRBV7-2,TRBJ2-5,.,TGTGCCAGCAGCCGCTATGGACCGAACCAAGAGACCCAGTACTTC,CASSRYGPNQETQYF
once,TRBV20-1,TRBJ2-3,.,TGCAGTGCTAGGCGTAGCACAGATACGCAGTATTTT,CSARRSTDTQYF
few,TRBV6-4,TRBJ2-1,TRBD2,TGTGCCAGCAGTGACCGAAGCGGGGGGGGGTACAATGAGCAGTTCTTC,CASSDRSGGGYNEQFF
.,TRBV12-3/TRBV12-4,TRBJ2-5,.,TGTGCCAGCAGTTTTTCGACGTCGGAGACCCAGTACTTC,CASSFSTSETQYF
many,TRBV7-2,TRBJ1-6,TRBD1,TGTGCCAGCAGCTTAGCGCTCTCGGGACAGTCACCCCTCCACTTT,CASSLALSGQSPLHF
.,TRBV19,TRBJ1-1,.,TGTGCCAGTAGTATATCCCCGAACACTGAAGCTTTCTTT,CASSISPNTEAFF
.,TRBV10-2,TRBJ1-2,.,TGCTCCAGCAGTGAGTCGGTACAGTTCTATGGCTACACCTTC,CSSSESVQFYGYTF
.,TRBV3-1,TRBJ2-3,TRBD2,TGTGCCAGCAGCCAATACACTAGCGGGGGCCGAGATACGCAGTATTTT,CASSQYTSGGRDTQYF
.,TRBV5-1,TRBJ2-4,TRBD2,TGCGCCAGCAGCTCGGGACTAGAGGCCAAAAACATTCAGTACTTC,CASSSGLEAKNIQYF
few,TRBV20-1,TRBJ2-5,.,TGCAGTGCTAGTAAAGGCCCAGGGGCCAAAAAAAAGGAGACCCAGTACTTC,CSASKGPGAKKKETQYF
.,TRBV5-4,TRBJ1-6,.,TGTGCCAGCAGCCCGGGGACTGCGGGAAGCTCACCCCTCCACTTT,CASSPGTAGSSPLHF
.,TRBV6-5,TRBJ1-6,TRBD1,TGTGCCAGCAGCCGACAGGGGCCTAATTCACCCCTCCACTTT,CASSRQGPNSPLHF
many,TRBV7-2,TRBJ1-5,.,TGTGCCAGCACTAGAGGACAGATCAATCAGCCCCAGCATTTT,CASTRGQINQPQHF
.,TRBV20-1,TRBJ2-7,.,TGCAGTGCTGTTCGTCCCCCGGTCGAGCAGTACTTC,CSAVRPPVEQYF
.,TRBV6-6,TRBJ2-3,TRBD2,TGTGCCAGCAGTGTGGGACAGCCGGGACTAGCGGTTGCTTCAACAGATACGCAGTATTTT,CASSVGQPGLAVASTDTQYF
.,TRBV4-2,TRBJ2-7,.,TGTGCCAGCAGCCAAGAGGGACGGTCCTCCTACGAGCAGTACTTC,CASSQEGRSSYEQYF
.,TRBV24-1,TRBJ2-3,.,TGTGCCACCAGTGACAGGGACCGAGGCACAGATACGCAGTATTTT,CATSDRDRGTDTQYF
few,TRBV6-5,TRBJ1-6,.,TGTGCCAGCAGTTACGGCCAAAAAGGGTCACCCCTCCACTTT,CASSYGQKGSPLHF
many,TRBV7-6,TRBJ1-1,TRBD1,TGTGCCAGCAGCTTAGAAGGGGGCGGAGAGAACACTGAAGCTTTCTTT,CASSLEGGGENTEAFF
many,TRBV7-2,TRBJ2-3,.,TGTGCCAGCGCGACGAGACAGACCAGCGATACGCAGTATTTT,CASATRQTSDTQYF
.,TRBV5-1,TRBJ2-3,.,TGCGCCAGCAGCTTGACTGGGCAAGGGGATACGCAGTATTTT,CASSLTGQGDTQYF
few,TRBV10-2,TRBJ2-1,.,TGCGCCAGCAGTAATGGAGTCAATGAGCAGTTCTTC,CASSNGVNEQFF
.,TRBV20-1,TRBJ1-4,TRBD1,TGCAGTGCTAGATCACAGGGGGACTCTAATGAAAAACTGTTTTTT,CSARSQGDSNEKLFF
.,TRBV6-1,TRBJ1-1,TRBD1,TGTGCCAGCAGAGACGACAGGGCTAACACTGAAGCTTTCTTT,CASRDDRANTEAFF
.,TRBV14,TRBJ2-7,.,TGTGCCAGCAGCCAACTCGGACCCGTTGGGGAGCAGTACTTC,CASSQLGPVGEQYF
.,TRBV28,TRBJ1-2,.,TGTGCCAGCAGTCCAAGACAGGTTCCCTATGGCTACACCTTC,CASSPRQVPYGYTF
many,TRBV7-2,TRBJ2-1,TRBD2,TGTGCCAGCAGCTTAGAAGTAGCGGGGCCAAATGAGCAGTTCTTC,CASSLEVAGPNEQFF
few,TRBV5-4,TRBJ2-5,.,TGTGCCAGCAGCCCGGCGGGTAGGCGACAAGAGACCCAGTACTTC,CASSPAGRRQETQYF
.,TRBV5-1,TRBJ1-3,.,TGCGCCAGCAGCGTCAGACCTCCGGATCTCTCTGGAAACACCATATATTTT,CASSVRPPDLSGNTIYF
few,TRBV18,TRBJ1-6,TRBD1,TGTGCCAGCGCTTCACAAGGATTGATGAGGGGGCGGAATTCACCCCTCCACTTT,CASASQGLMRGRNSPLHF
few,TRBV10-2,TRBJ1-2,TRBD1,TGCGCCAGCAGTGAGACGACAGGGTTTAATGGCTACACCTTC,CASSETTGFNGYTF
many,TRBV7-2,TRBJ2-7,TRBD1,TGTGCCAGCAGTCGACAACAGGGGTTCGCCTACGAGCAGTACTTC,CASSRQQGFAYEQYF
few,TRBV20-1,TRBJ1-5,.,TGCAGTGCTAGGAGAAGAGGGGCCAATCAGCCCCAGCATTTT,CSARRRGANQPQHF
.,TRBV5-4,TRBJ2-1,.,TGTGCCAGCAGCTTACAGGATCCCTACAATGAGCAGTTCTTC,CASSLQDPYNEQFF
.,TRBV5-4,TRBJ2-5,.,TGTGCCAGCAGCTTGGTCCCCCTTCCACAAGAGACCCAGTACTTC,CASSLVPLPQETQYF
few,TRBV7-6,TRBJ1-4,TRBD1,TGTGCCAGCAGACAGGGGGCGCATGCTAATGAAAAACTGTTTTTT,CASRQGAHANEKLFF
few,TRBV6-5,TRBJ1-1,.,TGTGCCAGCGTCCGAGGCACTGAAGCTTTCTTT,CASVRGTEAFF
.,TRBV2,TRBJ2-7,TRBD2,TGTGCCAGCACCATGCGGGGGGGAAGTTACGAGCAGTACTTC,CASTMRGGSYEQYF
.,TRBV12-3/TRBV12-4,TRBJ2-4,.,TGTGCCAGCAGTTTTCGAAACATTCAGTACTTC,CASSFRNIQYF
many,TRBV27,TRBJ1-3,.,TGTGCCAGCAGTTTATCCCCACAGACTGGAAACACCATATATTTT,CASSLSPQTGNTIYF
.,TRBV7-8,TRBJ2-3,TRBD2,TGTGCCAGCAGTCCCGACGGGGGGGTGAGGGGGACGCAGTATTTT,CASSPDGGVRGTQYF
few,TRBV6-1,TRBJ1-5,.,TGTGCCAGCAGTGAAGCTCGCGGGGGTTACCCCCAGCATTTT,CASSEARGGYPQHF
few,TRBV12-3/TRBV12-4,TRBJ1-2,.,TGTGCCAGCAGTTTAACGGGAGCGATAAACTATGGCTACACCTTC,CASSLTGAINYGYTF
.,TRBV12-3/TRBV12-4,TRBJ2-7,.,TGTGCCAGCAGGCTTGGCGCGACCTACGAGCAGTACTTC,CASRLGATYEQYF
.,TRBV3-1,TRBJ1-1,.,TGTGCCAGCAGCCAAGCTGCCTTCGGGAAGAACACTGAAGCTTTCTTT,CASSQAAFGKNTEAFF
many,TRBV7-8,TRBJ1-1,.,TGTGCCAGCAGCTTGAGCCTTATCAACACTGAAGCTTTCTTT,CASSLSLINTEAFF
.,TRBV5-6,TRBJ2-7,.,TGTGCCAGCAGCTTGGTCTCAGAGTACGAGCAGTACTTC,CASSLVSEYEQYF